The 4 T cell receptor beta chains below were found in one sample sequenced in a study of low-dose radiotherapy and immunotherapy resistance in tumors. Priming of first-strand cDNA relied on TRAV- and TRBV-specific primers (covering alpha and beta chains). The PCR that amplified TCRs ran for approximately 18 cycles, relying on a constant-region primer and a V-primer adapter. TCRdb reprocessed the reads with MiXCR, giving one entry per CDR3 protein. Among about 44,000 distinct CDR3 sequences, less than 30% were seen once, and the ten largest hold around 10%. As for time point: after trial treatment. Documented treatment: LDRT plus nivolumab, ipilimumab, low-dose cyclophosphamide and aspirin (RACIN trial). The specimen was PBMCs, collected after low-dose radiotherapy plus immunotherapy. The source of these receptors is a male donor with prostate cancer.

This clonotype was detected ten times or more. The CDR3 DNA follows: TGTGCCACCAGCAGTAGGACTAGCGGGTCCTACGAGCAGTACTTC. Translated, it gives CATSSRTSGSYEQYF. V is TRBV15 and J is TRBJ2-7; 11 positions agree with TRBD2. The CDR3 is 15 amino acids. Germline assignment: CDR1 LNHNV and CDR2 YYDKDF (reference sequence). V lost 3 bases, J lost 1 base, and 2 bases stayed unmatched.

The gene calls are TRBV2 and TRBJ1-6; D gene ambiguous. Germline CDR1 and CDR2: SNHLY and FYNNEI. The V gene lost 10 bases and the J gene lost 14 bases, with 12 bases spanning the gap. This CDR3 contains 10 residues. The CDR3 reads CATASKSLHF. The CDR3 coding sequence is TGTGCCACCGCTTCTAAGTCCCTCCACTTT.

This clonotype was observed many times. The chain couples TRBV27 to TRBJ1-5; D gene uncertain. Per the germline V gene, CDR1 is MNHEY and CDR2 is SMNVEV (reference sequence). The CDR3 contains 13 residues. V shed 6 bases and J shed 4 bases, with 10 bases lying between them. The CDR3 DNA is TGTGCCAGCAGCCGGGCCCCTAATCAGCCCCAGCATTTT. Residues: CASSRAPNQPQHF.

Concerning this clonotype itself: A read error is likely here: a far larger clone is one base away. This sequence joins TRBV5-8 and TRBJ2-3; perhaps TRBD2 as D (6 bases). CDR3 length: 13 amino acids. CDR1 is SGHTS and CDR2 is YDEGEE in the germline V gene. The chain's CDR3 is CASSETSTETQYF. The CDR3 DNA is TGTGCCAGCAGCGAAACTAGCACAGAGACGCAGTATTTT.